The table lists the clone carrying this T cell receptor (beta chain) with many counts. The antigen remains unidentified. The sample's time point: blood at routine non-recurrence follow-up after resection. Unsorted samples of tumor, nontumor lung or frozen PBMC had their whole RNA sequenced. TCR cDNA molecules each carried a unique molecular identifier. In TCRdb, the 5' RACE reads were re-called with MiXCR into one record per CDR3 protein. The sample has 45,000 to 65,000 distinct CDR3 sequences; about 7.4% are singletons. The sample originates from a study of spatial heterogeneity in lung cancer. Whole-study context: A total of fewer than 80 untreated early-stage non-small cell lung cancer patients served as donors. Where present, follow-up PBMC were sequenced a median of about two years after resection. The study's findings and limits: At resection, ubiquitous expanded tumor TCRs appeared in blood more than at follow-up.

The germline V and J ends were trimmed by 4 bases and 8 bases, with 12 bases remaining between them. This CDR3 has 13 amino acids. CDR1 and CDR2 (germline): ENHRY, SYGVKD. The J gene is TRBJ2-1, the V gene TRBV10-3; possibly TRBD1 for D (5 bases). This TCR derives from a female donor with early-stage non-small cell lung cancer. The sequencing used PBMCs, collected at follow-up. The DNA for the CDR3 is TGTGCCATCAGTGTTGCCCCCAGGGATGAGCAGTTCTTC. This sequence encodes CAISVAPRDEQFF.